This T cell receptor beta chain was captured by sequencing in a study of human T cells and chemical hapten exposure (dated by TCRdb to the early 2020s). Study-wide context: For sensitization, 2% DPC in acetone was applied to an approximately 2 cm by approximately 2 cm area of upper inner arm skin. Throughout the roughly 25-week study period, patients were also given weekly therapeutic DPC doses on the scalp. Libraries were pooled for sequencing, and variation in per-sample TCR yields was attributed mainly to small differences in library volumes within the pool. The patient cohort, mostly female, included alopecia areata with under or over 50% scalp involvement, alopecia totalis and alopecia universalis. Blood samples were taken from patients before sensitization (week 0) and then at 2, 6 and about 24 weeks after DPC sensitization. In alopecia patients, the study followed how the peripheral blood TCR repertoire changed in vivo over primary and secondary sensitization to diphenylcyclopropenone (DPC), a hapten. Twenty-nine alopecia patients provided blood for TCR sequencing at one to four time points (pre-sensitization, 2, 6 and 24 weeks). Patch testing was performed on the upper back with Finn chambers containing 0.01% DPC, and the patch tests were scored after 6 days according to International Contact Dermatitis Research Group standards.

Summary of the overall study and its limitations: A positive correlation was found between the number of PT1 expanded TCRs and patch test score, with significance reached at thresholds 8, 16 and 32 but not 4. No change with DPC sensitization was found in the number of TCRs above 1 in 1000 frequency, and no evidence of global repertoire structure alterations was found. Because all patients had alopecia, a presumed autoimmune disease, the immune response of the patients might differ from that of healthy individuals. After repeated subsampling, the strength of the expansion versus patch-test correlation and the threshold at which it became significant changed. Significantly more large CDR3 similarity clusters were formed by expanded TCRs than by pre-sensitization or healthy control sets, consistent with antigen-driven responses.

The meaning of the sample's time point label: patch test 2, 6 weeks after DPC sensitization. The sample's treatment or condition, from its label and the paper: therapeutic diphenylcyclopropenone sensitization with weekly scalp DPC. Blood at each patch-test visit was drawn before the patch test was applied. Eligible patients were aged 18 to 70, diagnosed with alopecia, deemed suitable for DPC therapy, and excluded if pregnant. Unfractionated whole blood was collected in Tempus Blood RNA tubes, and total RNA was extracted from that blood. This clonotype has at least ten counts. Which antigen it targets is not known. No base qualities exist here, and no much larger clone lies one base off it. The CDR3 covers 14 residues, taking in both the cysteine and the phenylalanine. Just CDR3 DNA is preserved here, 42 bases in frame from base 1. CDR1 and CDR2 (SGHRS, YFSETQ) derive from the germline V gene. V was cut back by 0 bases and J by 8 bases, leaving a gap of 12 bases between them.

Libraries were made using RACE. Sequencing was carried out with a NextSeq 500. During library preparation, unique molecular identifiers were attached to individual cDNA molecules so that TCRs could be counted in a quantitative, reproducible way. Both TCR alpha and TCR beta chains were sequenced from each blood RNA sample. Turning to the authors' computational methods: Samples had a median of around 92,000 TCRs, with a range from roughly 20,000 to 700,000. The Decombinator software suite was used to annotate the V, J and CDR3 of the TCR reads. To make PS versus PT1 abundance plots, every sample was subsampled to the same number of TCRs (28,000). Expanded TCRs were defined as absent before sensitization and observed at least eight times at the 2-week time point. In-frame beta chains were kept once TCRdb had trimmed the public reads at Q25 with fastp and called clones with MiXCR. Rows with one shared CDR3 protein collapse into an entry with the most common genes and DNA. What appears here as the V and J calls and clone size reflects TCRdb's work, not the paper's. The sample has 140,000 or so distinct CDR3 sequences on record, approximately 12% of them singletons. The ten largest clones add up to about 1.3% of the sample.

The chain joins TRBV5-1 to TRBJ2-1; matching of 5 bases hints at TRBD2 as the D gene. The TCR was taken from a woman aged 45-60 years with alopecia areata. Some clones in this sample may be carry-over from other donors' samples. The specimen was whole blood, collected in connection with sensitization to the hapten diphenylcyclopropenone (DPC). The DNA sequence follows: TGCGCCAGCAGCTTGGTACTAGAGAGGGATGAGCAGTTCTTC. Translated, it gives CASSLVLERDEQFF. Reference TRBV5-1 and TRBJ2-1 proteins supply the regions before and after the CDR3; the full variable domain is: KAGVTQTPRYLIKTRGQQVTLSCSPISGHRSVSWYQQTPGQGLQFLFEYFSETQRNKGNFPGRFSGRQFSNSRSEMNVSTLELGDSALYLCASSLVLERDEQFFGPGTRLTVL.